These 8 T cell receptor beta chains were all obtained from the same sample, sequenced in a study of blood T cells in healthy people across ages. A second PCR, run for 7 to 11 cycles, used a sample-barcoded 5' primer plus a J-beta primer mix. TCRdb independently ran MiXCR on the 5' RACE reads; one entry per CDR3 protein. The sample has roughly 560,000 distinct CDR3 sequences; nearly 25% are singletons. These sequences were also reported in another study, on T cells of mothers and their children.

The specimen was blood. The receptors originated from a boy between 10 and 17 years old in good health.

The V and J genes are TRBV20-1 and TRBJ1-6; D gene uncertain. Trimming took off 6 bases at V and 14 bases at J, with 26 bases between the two ends. The CDR3 has 15 residues. In germline, CDR1 is DFQATT, CDR2 SNEGSKA (reference sequence). The CDR3 DNA is TGCAGTGCCAGGACGCCGGGCCTTGAATTCACAACCCTCCACTTT. This encodes CSARTPGLEFTTLHF.

This chain uses TRBV7-2 with TRBJ2-1; no definite D call. There are 13 residues in the CDR3. Germline V gives CDR1 SGHTA, CDR2 FQGNSA. V lost 1 base to trimming and J lost 9 bases, with 10 bases between them. The CDR3 nucleotides are TGTGCCAGCAGCTTAGTGGTGTTTGGTGAGCAGTTCTTC. Its protein is CASSLVVFGEQFF.

The chain recombines TRBV7-2 with TRBJ2-7, with TRBD1 as a possible D gene (6 bases). Trimming took off 5 bases at V and 5 bases at J, with 19 bases between the two ends. Germline CDR1 is SGHTA and CDR2 is FQGNSA. This CDR3 spans 15 amino acids. This CDR3 reads CASSPMGQGIHEQYF. CDR3 in DNA: TGTGCCAGCAGCCCAATGGGGCAGGGGATCCACGAGCAGTACTTC.

This clonotype was detected only a few times. V is TRBV20-1 and J is TRBJ2-7, with TRBD2 matching over 12 bases. Trimming cost V 5 bases and J 6 bases; bases outside gene matches: 8. The germline V gene has CDR1 DFQATT and CDR2 SNEGSKA (reference sequence). The CDR3 totals 14 residues. CDR3 protein: CSAGGGLAGFEQYF. CDR3 DNA: TGCAGTGCTGGGGGCGGACTAGCGGGATTCGAGCAGTACTTC.

This clonotype occurred a few times. The V call is TRBV21-1, the J call TRBJ2-7; the tabulated D call, TRBD1, remains unverified against the DNA. TRBV21-1 counts as a pseudogene. The CDR3 totals 13 residues. The CDR3 bases are TGTGCCAGCCTAAGACAGGGACCCTACGAGCAGTACTTC. Translating it yields CASLRQGPYEQYF.

This clonotype was detected only a few times. This chain uses TRBV28 with TRBJ2-3; 7 bases agree with TRBD2. Germline V gives CDR1 MDHEN, CDR2 SYDVKM. CDR3 length: 14 amino acids. V trimming: 6 bases; J trimming: 2 bases; junction bases outside the gene matches: 5. CDR3 region: CASRRSGDTDTQYF. CDR3 nucleotide sequence: TGTGCCAGCAGGCGAAGCGGGGACACAGATACGCAGTATTTT.

The chain is built from TRBV7-2 and TRBJ2-5; 8 positions agree with TRBD2. Trimming at V came to 1 base and at J to 5 bases, leaving 6 bases not matched to a gene. The CDR3 has 15 residues. The V gene's germline CDR1 is SGHTA and CDR2 FQGNSA. The CDR3 sequence: CASSLVTLAAETQYF. CDR3 sequence (DNA): TGTGCCAGCAGCTTAGTGACACTAGCGGCGGAGACCCAGTACTTC.

This clonotype was seen only a few times. One end of the junction is discordant with germline, which a read error may explain. This rearrangement joins TRBV19 to TRBJ2-6, with no clear D. CDR1 and CDR2 (germline): LNHDA, SQIVND (reference sequence). This CDR3 comprises 13 residues. CDR3 amino acids: CAGRSTGANVLTF. For the CDR3, the DNA is TGTGCCGGTAGGAGTACCGGGGCCAACGTCCTGACTTTC.